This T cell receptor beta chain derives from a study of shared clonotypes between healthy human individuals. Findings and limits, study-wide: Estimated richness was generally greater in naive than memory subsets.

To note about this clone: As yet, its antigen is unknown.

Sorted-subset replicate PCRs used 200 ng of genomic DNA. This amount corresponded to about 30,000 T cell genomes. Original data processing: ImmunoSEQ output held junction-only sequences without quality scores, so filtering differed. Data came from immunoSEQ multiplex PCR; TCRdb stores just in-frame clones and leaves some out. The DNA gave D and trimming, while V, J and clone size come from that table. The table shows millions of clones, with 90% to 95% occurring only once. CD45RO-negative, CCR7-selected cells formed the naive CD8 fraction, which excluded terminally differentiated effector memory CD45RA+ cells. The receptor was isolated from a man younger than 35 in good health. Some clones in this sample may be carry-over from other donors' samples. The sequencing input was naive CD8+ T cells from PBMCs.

The CDR3 loop reads CAISEWRLADSYEQYF. CDR3 DNA: TGTGCCATCAGTGAGTGGAGACTAGCGGACTCCTACGAGCAGTACTTC. The genes are TRBV10-3 and TRBJ2-7; 9 nucleotides align to TRBD2. Germline CDR1 is ENHRY and CDR2 is SYGVKD. The V segment lost 1 base and the J segment 0 bases; nucleotides outside the gene matches: 4. The CDR3 consists of 16 residues.